This T cell receptor (beta chain) appears in the sequencing data of a study of STAT5B mutations in CD4+ large granular lymphocyte leukemia. Study background: Healthy donors showed HLA-associated enrichment of the CDR3 'QG' motif. Study-level findings and limits: Without HLA matching, higher CD4+ than CD8+ T-LGLL clonality could reflect small sample size.

Original data processing: A productive frequency of 2.59 x 10-5 was the lowest detectable. Using immunoSEQ multiplex PCR, the repertoire was profiled, and TCRdb retains in-frame clones only, with some absent. V and J calls and clone size are copied from that table; D and trimming were computed from the DNA. The data contain about 40,000 clones, approximately 88% of them seen just once; the ten biggest clones take up 0.3% to 0.35%. Control samples were healthy donors' buffy coats. The CDR3 contains 15 residues. Per germline, CDR1 MNHEY and CDR2 SVGAGI. The ends lost 6 bases at V and 4 bases at J; junction bases unmatched: 5. This clone was counted between two and nine times. The antigen remains unidentified.

The chain carries TRBV6-5 and TRBJ2-1; 11 nucleotides align to TRBD2. The sequenced sample consisted of CD4+ T cells from blood buffy coats. The TCR comes from a human donor in good health. The chain's CDR3 is CASSSGTSGYNEQFF. For the CDR3, the DNA is TGTGCCAGCAGCTCCGGGACTAGCGGTTACAATGAGCAGTTCTTC.